This passage covers 20 T cell receptor beta chains from one sample sequenced in a study of early stage breast cancer tumors. The protocol was immunoSEQ multiplex PCR, while the TCRdb copy is restricted to in-frame clones and leaves out a portion. The table lists 4,000 to 5,000 clones, almost 65% of them singletons. The sample taken for sequencing was breast tumor tissue. The source of these receptors is a person aged 45-60 years with breast cancer.

In this sample, this clone turned up once. CDR3 amino acids: CASSGVGEKLFF. The CDR3 region has the DNA TGTGCCAGCAGTGGGGTAGGCGAAAAACTGTTTTTT. The rearrangement joins TRBV2 to TRBJ1-4, with D uncertain. V was trimmed by 4 bases and J by 8 bases, leaving 8 bases between them. The CDR3 consists of 12 residues. The germline gives CDR1 SNHLY, CDR2 FYNNEI.

The J gene is TRBJ2-3, the V gene TRBV5-1, with D perhaps assigned TRBD1 or TRBD2 (6 bases each). Germline V lookup: CDR1 SGHRS, CDR2 YFSETQ. This CDR3 is 17 amino acids long. The V end lost 2 bases, the J end lost 0 bases, and 16 bases lay between the germline ends. CDR3 protein: CASSLGGNEPSTDTQYF. The DNA of the CDR3 is TGCGCCAGCAGCTTAGGGGGGAACGAACCGAGCACAGATACGCAGTATTTT.

This clone was seen just once. This rearrangement joins TRBV7-9 to TRBJ2-6; no reliable D call. Germline V CDR1 and CDR2: SEHNR, FQNEAQ (reference sequence). Between the trimmed V and J ends, which lost 0 bases and 4 bases, there was a span of 4 bases. The CDR3 is 14 amino acids. Here the CDR3 reads CASSLAGGANVLTF. DNA for the CDR3: TGTGCCAGCAGCTTAGCCGGCGGGGCCAACGTCCTGACTTTC.

This rearrangement joins TRBV6-5 to TRBJ1-4; D is unclear. There are 13 residues in the CDR3. CDR1 MNHEY and CDR2 SVGAGI come from the germline V gene. Trimming pared 2 bases from V and 7 bases from J, leaving 8 bases between. The CDR3: CASSYRTGEKLFF. The CDR3 DNA reads TGTGCCAGCAGTTACAGGACTGGTGAAAAACTGTTTTTT.

The chain couples TRBV7-2 to TRBJ2-3, with 9 nucleotides matching TRBD2. Unmatched junction bases numbered 5, after V lost 2 bases and J lost 5 bases. CDR1 and CDR2 (germline): SGHTA, FQGNSA. The CDR3 length is 15 residues. CDR3 nucleotide sequence: TGTGCCAGCAGCTTATGGGGACTAGCAGGAGATACGCAGTATTTT. Its protein is CASSLWGLAGDTQYF. Full variable domain (outside the CDR3, taken from reference TRBV7-2 and TRBJ2-3): GAGVSQSPSNKVTEKGKDVELRCDPISGHTALYWYRQSLGQGLEFLIYFQGNSAPDKSGLPSDRFSAERTGGSVSTLTIQRTQQEDSAVYLCASSLWGLAGDTQYFGPGTRLTVL.

In this sample, this clone turned up a few times. The rearrangement links TRBV11-2 to TRBJ2-5; D unclear. Germline CDR1 is SGHAT and CDR2 is FQNNGV. This CDR3 has 14 amino acids. Trimming pared 0 bases from V and 13 bases from J, leaving 18 bases between. This chain's CDR3 is CASSLDPGSALWYF. The CDR3 DNA reads as TGTGCCAGCAGCTTAGACCCCGGTTCCGCGCTCTGGTACTTC.

This chain connects TRBV5-3 to TRBJ2-7; D ambiguous. TRBV5-3 is sorted into the ORF group, with uncertain function. V lost 4 bases to trimming and J lost 3 bases, with 11 bases between them. The CDR3 consists of 13 residues. The DNA of the CDR3 is TGTGCCAGAAGCAACGCGGAGTTCTACGAGCAGTACTTC. Amino acids: CARSNAEFYEQYF.

This chain joins TRBV4-1 and TRBJ2-2; 9 nucleotides align to TRBD2. This CDR3 has 17 residues. Germline V lookup: CDR1 MGHRA, CDR2 YSYEKL. The V and J ends lost 0 bases and 0 bases, in that order; junction bases with no gene match: 2. In DNA, the CDR3 is TGCGCCAGCAGCCAAGAAAAGCGGGGGGCGAACACCGGGGAGCTGTTTTTT. Translation: CASSQEKRGANTGELFF.

The J gene is TRBJ2-3, the V gene TRBV6-4; D not certain. Germline V gene data show CDR1 as MRHNA and CDR2 as SNTAGT. The CDR3 covers 15 residues. The V and J ends lost 4 bases and 4 bases respectively, with 15 bases between them. The CDR3 loop reads CASSAFEENADTQYF. CDR3 in DNA: TGTGCCAGCAGTGCCTTCGAGGAGAACGCAGATACGCAGTATTTT.

The V gene is TRBV19, the J gene TRBJ2-7; 11 bases map to TRBD2. The CDR3 is made up of 15 amino acids. Trimming took 3 bases from V and 6 from J; bases not matched to a gene: 7. Germline V gives CDR1 LNHDA, CDR2 SQIVND (reference sequence). The CDR3 loop is CASSIPLAGVSEQYF. The CDR3 DNA sequence: TGTGCCAGTAGTATCCCACTAGCGGGAGTCTCCGAGCAGTACTTC.

This clone has a handful of counts. The chain recombines TRBV4-2 with TRBJ1-1; no firm D call. V was clipped by 1 base and J by 5 bases, with 17 bases between them. The CDR3 spans 16 residues. Per germline, CDR1 LGHNA and CDR2 YNFKEQ. The CDR3 coding sequence is TGTGCCAGCAGCCAAGTGCCCGACCCACGAATTACTGAAGCTTTCTTT. It specifies CASSQVPDPRITEAFF.

This clone was detected once. The chain links TRBV7-2 to TRBJ2-7; TRBD1 agrees at 11 bases. The trim removed 4 bases at V and 3 bases at J, leaving 2 bases unmatched. This CDR3 is built from 14 residues. CDR1 SGHTA and CDR2 FQGNSA come from the germline V gene. CDR3 residues: CASSSGTGGYEQYF. The CDR3 coding sequence is TGTGCCAGCAGCTCCGGGACAGGGGGCTACGAGCAGTACTTC.

This chain joins TRBV7-2 and TRBJ2-3; TRBD2 matches 9 bases. Germline V lookup: CDR1 SGHTA, CDR2 FQGNSA. This CDR3 contains 15 residues. The V and J ends lost 5 bases and 4 bases, in that order; junction bases with no gene match: 7. CDR3 sequence (DNA): TGTGCCAGCAGCACCCCGGGACTAGCAGCAGATACGCAGTATTTT. Protein: CASSTPGLAADTQYF.

The chain combines TRBV5-1 with TRBJ2-5; D remains ambiguous. The CDR3 extends over 15 amino acids. The V gene lost 4 bases and the J gene lost 5 bases, with 18 bases spanning the gap. The germline gives CDR1 SGHRS, CDR2 YFSETQ. The CDR3 spells CASSPQDPSIETQYF. In DNA form, the CDR3 reads TGCGCCAGCAGCCCGCAGGACCCATCTATTGAGACCCAGTACTTC.

This chain links TRBV28 with TRBJ1-4; D unclear. V lost 6 bases to trimming and J lost 4 bases, with 12 bases between them. The CDR3 totals 14 residues. Germline assignment: CDR1 MDHEN and CDR2 SYDVKM. DNA for the CDR3: TGTGCCAGCAGCCCCCAAGCGATTAATGAAAAACTGTTTTTT. Amino acid sequence: CASSPQAINEKLFF.

This clone has only one observation. The CDR3 spells CASQMTSGVTETQYF. The CDR3 region has the DNA TGTGCCAGTCAAATGACTAGCGGGGTGACAGAGACCCAGTACTTC. The chain carries TRBV11-2 and TRBJ2-5; 11 nucleotides match TRBD2. This CDR3 spans 15 amino acids. CDR1 and CDR2 (germline): SGHAT, FQNNGV. J lost 4 bases, V lost 9 bases, and 10 bases had no gene match.

This clone was detected once. The chain employs TRBV5-1 and TRBJ2-5, with TRBD2 identical over 12 bases. The CDR3 has 13 residues. From germline, CDR1 is SGHRS and CDR2 YFSETQ. After removal of 4 bases from V and 12 bases from J, the junction contained 7 bases not matched to a gene. The CDR3 region has the DNA TGCGCCAGCAGCATCGGACTAGCGGGATCGGAGTACTTC. Protein sequence: CASSIGLAGSEYF.

The V and J genes are TRBV19 and TRBJ2-5; 11 bases match TRBD1. Germline trimming cut 8 bases from V and 7 bases from J; bases unmatched to any gene: 9. The CDR3 has 14 residues. In germline, CDR1 is LNHDA, CDR2 SQIVND (reference sequence). CDR3 residues: CASSPRTGGVTQYF. The DNA for the CDR3 is TGTGCCAGTTCCCCCAGGACAGGGGGCGTGACCCAGTACTTC. Using reference TRBV19 and TRBJ2-5 for the parts outside the CDR3, the full variable domain is DGGITQSPKYLFRKEGQNVTLSCEQNLNHDAMYWYRQDPGQGLRLIYYSQIVNDFQKGDIAEGYSVSREKKESFPLTVTSAQKNPTAFYLCASSPRTGGVTQYFGPGTRLLVL.

This rearrangement joins TRBV7-3 to TRBJ2-5, with 9 bases matching TRBD1. Germline CDR1 is SGHTA and CDR2 is FQGTGA. V gave up 2 bases and J gave up 5 bases; unmatched junction bases: 6. CDR3 size: 15 residues. The CDR3 spells CASSLSGQGRETQYF. CDR3 bases: TGTGCCAGCAGCTTATCGGGACAGGGTAGGGAGACCCAGTACTTC.

This clone was observed a handful of times. The rearrangement links TRBV14 to TRBJ2-7, with 9 nucleotides matching TRBD1. This CDR3 contains 14 residues. The V gene end was trimmed by 5 bases and the J gene end by 5 bases; junction bases not matched to a gene: 7. The germline V gene has CDR1 SGHDN and CDR2 FVKESK. The CDR3 DNA reads as TGTGCCAGCAGCGTACAGGGGGCACAGAACGAGCAGTACTTC. It is translated as CASSVQGAQNEQYF.